The sequence of this T cell receptor beta chain was determined in a study of molecular identifiers for immune sequencing clone quantification. Bulk TCR library preparation followed previously described methods with listed TCR primers. TCRdb redid the calling of the PCR reads with MiXCR, one entry per CDR3 protein. The table shows a few hundred thousand distinct CDR3 sequences, with about 23% occurring only once. V was pared by 5 bases and J by 3 bases, with 10 bases of the junction left unmatched. Per the germline V gene, CDR1 is SEHNR and CDR2 is FQNEAQ (reference sequence). This CDR3 is built from 15 residues. General study points: Jurkat TCR RNA from one cell was spiked into approximately 1 million naive cells, and it was reportedly detectable there.

Naive CD8 T cells underwent sorting with the CD8+CD4-CCR7+CD45RA+ definition. As concerns this clonotype: As yet, its antigen is unknown. With a much larger clone just one base away, this may be a read error.

This chain links TRBV7-9 with TRBJ2-7; 7 nucleotides line up with TRBD2. The receptor's source is a human donor in good health. Some libraries in this study had Jurkat cell RNA spiked in. The sample taken for sequencing was naive CD8+ T cells from blood, with Jurkat cell RNA spiked in. The sample's subset: FACS-sorted CD8+CD4-CCR7+CD45RA+ naive T cells. The CDR3 loop is CASSHSRTRYYEQYF. DNA for the CDR3: TGTGCCAGCAGCCATTCCAGGACTAGGTACTACGAGCAGTACTTC.